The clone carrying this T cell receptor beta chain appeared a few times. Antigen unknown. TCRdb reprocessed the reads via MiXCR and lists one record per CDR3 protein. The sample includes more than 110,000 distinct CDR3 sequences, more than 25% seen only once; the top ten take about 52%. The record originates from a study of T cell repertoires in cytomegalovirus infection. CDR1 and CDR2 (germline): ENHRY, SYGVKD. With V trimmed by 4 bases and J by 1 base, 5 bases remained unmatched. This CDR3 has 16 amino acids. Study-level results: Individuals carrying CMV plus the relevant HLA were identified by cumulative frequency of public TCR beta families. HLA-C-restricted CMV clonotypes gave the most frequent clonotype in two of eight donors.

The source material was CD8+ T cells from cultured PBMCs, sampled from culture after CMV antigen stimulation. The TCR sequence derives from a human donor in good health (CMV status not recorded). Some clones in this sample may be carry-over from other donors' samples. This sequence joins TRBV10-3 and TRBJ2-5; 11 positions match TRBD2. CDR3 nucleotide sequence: TGTGCCATCAGTGCCCCTAGCGGGGGGCTCCAAGAGACCCAGTACTTC. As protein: CAISAPSGGLQETQYF.